Detailed here is one TCR beta chain. This sample is part of a study of shared clonotypes between healthy human individuals. Assay used: immunoSEQ multiplex PCR; TCRdb lists only in-frame clones, some missing. The sample lists about 600,000 clones, 97% occurring once. CDR3 length: 13 residues. The V gene's germline CDR1 is LNHDA and CDR2 SQIVND (reference sequence). This chain links TRBV19 with TRBJ2-5, with D perhaps given as TRBD1 or TRBD2 (5 bases each). The J call is in doubt because the DNA end fits TRBJ2-7 better. The source of this sequence is a woman aged 25 to 45 in good health. The sample comprised naive CD4+ T cells sorted from blood. Subset reported: CD45RA+ positively selected. The CDR3 DNA is TGTGCCAGTAGCCTCGACGGGACGTACGAGCAGTACTTC. Amino acids: CASSLDGTYEQYF.